The 32 T cell receptor beta chains reported below all come from one sample, sequenced in a study of T cell repertoires in cytomegalovirus infection. TCRdb independently ran MiXCR on the reads; one entry per CDR3 protein. The sample holds a few hundred thousand distinct CDR3 sequences, 8% to 10% seen once. Sequencing used PBMCs. The receptors come from a human donor in good health (CMV status not recorded). Some clones in this sample may be carry-over from other donors' samples.

This clonotype was seen at least ten times. The chain is built from TRBV7-2 and TRBJ1-3; D call uncertain. Germline V gives CDR1 SGHTA, CDR2 FQGNSA. The CDR3 spans 17 residues. Trimming pared 1 base from V and 0 bases from J, leaving 13 bases between. The CDR3 sequence: CASSLGSGFSSGNTIYF. As DNA, the CDR3 is TGTGCCAGCAGCTTAGGGAGCGGATTCAGCTCTGGAAACACCATATATTTT.

This CDR3 reads CASRGQGDEQYF. The CDR3 DNA reads TGTGCCAGCAGGGGGCAGGGCGACGAGCAGTACTTC. The V gene is TRBV28, the J gene TRBJ2-7; maybe TRBD1 (5 bases). V lost 6 bases, J lost 5 bases, and 11 bases lay in between. CDR1 is MDHEN and CDR2 is SYDVKM in the germline V gene. The CDR3 covers 12 residues.

This rearrangement joins TRBV7-2 to TRBJ1-5, with D possibly matching TRBD1 (5 bases). This CDR3 is built from 14 residues. V was cut by 5 bases and J by 3 bases, with 11 bases left in between. Germline CDR1 reads SGHTA; CDR2 reads FQGNSA. The CDR3: CASSVDTFNQPQHF. The CDR3 nucleotides read TGTGCCAGCAGCGTGGACACCTTCAATCAGCCCCAGCATTTT. Using reference TRBV7-2 and TRBJ1-5 for the parts outside the CDR3, the full variable domain is GAGVSQSPSNKVTEKGKDVELRCDPISGHTALYWYRQSLGQGLEFLIYFQGNSAPDKSGLPSDRFSAERTGGSVSTLTIQRTQQEDSAVYLCASSVDTFNQPQHFGDGTRLSIL.

This clonotype showed up just a few times. The gene calls are TRBV14 and TRBJ2-7; D possibly corresponds to TRBD2 (6 bases). V lost 3 bases and J lost 5, with 20 bases in between. The CDR3 totals 16 residues. Germline V lookup: CDR1 SGHDN, CDR2 FVKESK. CDR3 amino acids: CASSQGGLVRENEQYF. DNA of the CDR3: TGTGCCAGCAGCCAGGGGGGACTCGTTAGGGAAAACGAGCAGTACTTC.

The V call is TRBV20-1, the J call TRBJ2-1, with D uncertain. V was cut by 4 bases and J by 4 bases, with 14 bases left in between. The CDR3 spans 14 residues. The V gene's germline CDR1 is DFQATT and CDR2 SNEGSKA (reference sequence). CDR3: CSATWVGGYNEQFF. The CDR3 DNA follows: TGCAGTGCTACCTGGGTAGGCGGATACAATGAGCAGTTCTTC.

The chain links TRBV28 to TRBJ2-5; 7 nucleotides agree with TRBD2. Looked up from germline, CDR1 is MDHEN and CDR2 is SYDVKM. The CDR3 spans 14 residues. V lost 6 bases to trimming and J lost 5 bases; unmatched junction nucleotides: 9. The CDR3 loop is CASSPPTAGETQYF. The CDR3, as DNA: TGTGCCAGCAGCCCTCCGACAGCGGGGGAGACCCAGTACTTC.

The chain has TRBV12-3 or TRBV12-4 and TRBJ1-2; TRBD1 matches at 9 bases. The CDR3 consists of 15 residues. With V trimmed by 6 bases and J by 2 bases, 7 bases remained unmatched. The CDR3 DNA is TGTGCCAGCAGCGAGCGGGGGACAGGGAACTATGGCTACACCTTC. This codes for CASSERGTGNYGYTF.

This clonotype was seen repeatedly, ten times or more. The chain employs TRBV6-5 and TRBJ1-2, with no clear D. Trimming removed 2 bases at V and 11 bases at J, with 12 bases between. The germline V gene encodes CDR1 MNHEY and CDR2 SVGAGI. CDR3 size: 12 residues. CDR3 amino acids: CASSYGRVWYTF. As DNA, the CDR3 is TGTGCCAGCAGTTACGGTCGGGTCTGGTACACCTTC.

This clonotype occurred many times. This sequence joins TRBV7-2 and TRBJ2-7, with D tentatively TRBD2 (6 bases). CDR1 and CDR2 from the germline V gene are SGHTA and FQGNSA. There are 11 residues in the CDR3. Trimming removed 5 bases at V and 7 bases at J, with 9 bases between. This chain's CDR3 is CASSIGGEQYF. As DNA, the CDR3 is TGTGCCAGCAGCATCGGAGGGGAGCAGTACTTC.

This clonotype occurred once. This chain uses TRBV6-2 or TRBV6-3 with TRBJ2-1, with TRBD2 matching over 9 bases. Germline CDR1 and CDR2: MNHEY and SVGEGT. V lost 6 bases to trimming and J lost 9 bases; unmatched junction nucleotides: 12. This CDR3 contains 15 residues. CDR3 sequence reads: CASSNIAGVAGEQFF. The CDR3 bases are TGTGCCAGCAGCAATATAGCGGGAGTCGCTGGTGAGCAGTTCTTC.

Many counts were recorded for this clonotype. The V and J genes are TRBV27 and TRBJ2-3; D may be TRBD1 (6 bases). CDR3 size: 15 residues. Germline V gene lookup returns CDR1 MNHEY and CDR2 SMNVEV (reference sequence). V lost 4 bases to trimming and J lost 2 bases, with 13 bases between them. CDR3 sequence reads: CASSYDRSSTDTQYF. In DNA, the CDR3 is TGTGCCAGCAGTTATGACAGGAGCTCCACAGATACGCAGTATTTT.

In its sample, this clonotype was seen many times. This sequence joins TRBV11-2 and TRBJ2-7; 10 bases are shared with TRBD1. The CDR3 is 15 amino acids. The germline V gene encodes CDR1 SGHAT and CDR2 FQNNGV. The V gene end was trimmed by 1 base and the J gene end by 4 bases; junction bases not matched to a gene: 4. In DNA, the CDR3 is TGTGCCAGCAGCTTAGGACAGGGGGCTTGGTACGAGCAGTACTTC. Translation gives CASSLGQGAWYEQYF.

This clonotype has a count of ten or more. The V and J genes are TRBV28 and TRBJ2-1, with D unresolved. This CDR3 contains 16 residues. Germline-derived CDR1 and CDR2 are MDHEN and SYDVKM. The V end was cut by 6 bases, the J end by 7 bases, with 22 bases between. The CDR3, as DNA: TGTGCCAGCAGCCAACTTCTCAGGACGGCGGAAAATGAGCAGTTCTTC. Protein: CASSQLLRTAENEQFF.

This clonotype was seen at least ten times. This chain uses TRBV30 with TRBJ2-7, with D tentatively TRBD2 (6 bases). Per germline, CDR1 GTSNPN and CDR2 SVGIG (reference sequence). V was pared by 6 bases and J by 5 bases, with 14 bases between. This CDR3 region has 12 residues. The CDR3 protein is CACPGRGHEQYF. The CDR3 region has the DNA TGTGCCTGTCCCGGGAGAGGACACGAGCAGTACTTC.

This clonotype was counted at least ten times. This chain joins TRBV7-2 and TRBJ1-6; TRBD1 aligns across 10 bases. The CDR3 covers 15 residues. Losses at the gene ends were 4 bases for V and 9 bases for J; bases not matched to a gene: 6. The germline V gene has CDR1 SGHTA and CDR2 FQGNSA. The DNA for the CDR3 is TGTGCCAGCAGCTCCTCGGGACAGGGGATTTCACCCCTCCACTTT. Amino acids: CASSSSGQGISPLHF.

This clonotype turned up a few times. The chain joins TRBV13 to TRBJ2-6, with D unresolved. V lost 5 bases to trimming and J lost 2 bases, with 10 bases between them. Germline loops: CDR1 PRHDT, CDR2 FYEKMQ (reference sequence). This CDR3 region has 15 residues. The CDR3 loop is CASSVRQAGANVLTF. CDR3 sequence (DNA): TGTGCCAGCAGCGTCCGACAAGCTGGGGCCAACGTCCTGACTTTC.

This clonotype has just a few counts. The chain joins TRBV7-2 to TRBJ2-1; the D gene could be TRBD1 or TRBD2 (5 bases each). This CDR3 comprises 17 residues. Trimming stripped 5 bases from V and 5 bases from J, with 22 bases between. In germline, CDR1 is SGHTA, CDR2 FQGNSA. The CDR3 sequence: CASSPRLGSLGDNEQFF. CDR3 in DNA: TGTGCCAGCAGCCCCCGATTGGGCAGTCTGGGGGACAATGAGCAGTTCTTC.

At least ten counts were recorded for this clonotype. V gene TRBV6-2 or TRBV6-3 combines with J gene TRBJ2-4; TRBD2 might be the D (6 bases). Per the germline V gene, CDR1 is MNHEY and CDR2 is SVGEGT. Trimming removed 9 bases from V and 3 bases from J, with 12 bases in between. CDR3 length equals 13 residues. The CDR3 DNA reads as TGTGCCAGTCGCGGGACGAACAAAAACATTCAGTACTTC. Protein sequence: CASRGTNKNIQYF.

This clonotype was recorded at least ten times. The V gene is TRBV7-2, the J gene TRBJ2-7; no reliable D call. CDR1 is SGHTA and CDR2 is FQGNSA in the germline V gene. The CDR3 spans 13 residues. The V and J ends lost 5 bases and 1 base respectively, with 9 bases between them. The chain's CDR3 is CASSHDRSYEQYF. CDR3 in DNA: TGTGCCAGCAGCCACGACCGATCCTACGAGCAGTACTTC.

This clonotype was found a few times. The chain links TRBV27 to TRBJ2-2, with a possible D match to TRBD1 (6 bases). Trimming stripped 4 bases from V and 3 bases from J, with 12 bases between. Germline CDR1 is MNHEY and CDR2 is SMNVEV (reference sequence). The CDR3 covers 15 residues. Written as DNA, the CDR3 is TGTGCCAGCAGTTCCGACAGGACCCACACCGGGGAGCTGTTTTTT. Translating gives CASSSDRTHTGELFF.

The sample holds many counts of this clonotype. This chain uses TRBV2 with TRBJ2-5; D gene ambiguous. The CDR3 runs 11 residues. Trimming took 7 bases from V and 2 from J, leaving 5 bases between them. Germline-derived CDR1 and CDR2 are SNHLY and FYNNEI. The chain's CDR3 is CASTGQETQYF. Written as DNA, the CDR3 is TGTGCCAGCACTGGTCAAGAGACCCAGTACTTC.

In its sample, this clonotype was seen many times. The V gene is TRBV11-2, the J gene TRBJ2-6; D is ambiguous. This CDR3 is 16 amino acids long. Germline values: CDR1 SGHAT, CDR2 FQNNGV. Between the trimmed V and J ends, which lost 8 bases and 3 bases, there was a span of 17 bases. The CDR3 nucleotides are TGTGCCAGCGGCACGGCTGGGGTCGGTGGGGCCAACGTCCTGACTTTC. This gives the protein CASGTAGVGGANVLTF.

This clonotype has more than one count but fewer than ten. V gene TRBV20-1 combines with J gene TRBJ1-1; D is perhaps TRBD1 (6 bases). The V and J ends lost 3 bases and 8 bases respectively, with 16 bases between them. The CDR3 loop spans 13 amino acids. Germline CDR1 is DFQATT and CDR2 is SNEGSKA (reference sequence). CDR3 in DNA: TGCAGTGCTAGTTCCGGGGGCTTAAGGGAAGCTTTCTTT. The encoded protein is CSASSGGLREAFF.

This clonotype was observed at least ten times. The chain has TRBV5-1 and TRBJ1-1; D perhaps matches TRBD1 (6 bases). Germline lookup yields CDR1 SGHRS and CDR2 YFSETQ. This CDR3 comprises 16 residues. Trimming stripped 1 base from V and 1 base from J, with 14 bases between. The CDR3 protein is CASSLKPDSWNTEAFF. CDR3 DNA sequence: TGCGCCAGCAGCTTGAAACCGGACAGTTGGAACACTGAAGCTTTCTTT.

This clonotype was found a few times. The V call is TRBV12-3 or TRBV12-4, the J call TRBJ1-2; D gene unclear. Trimming stripped 3 bases from V and 1 base from J, with 6 bases between. The CDR3 sequence is 13 residues long. The CDR3 DNA sequence: TGTGCCAGCAGTTTCCCAGATAACTATGGCTACACCTTC. It translates to CASSFPDNYGYTF.

The CDR3 DNA follows: TGTGCCACCAGTGAGGCGGGACAGGGGGCATATACGCAGTATTTT. It yields the protein CATSEAGQGAYTQYF. The V call is TRBV24-1, the J call TRBJ2-3; 12 bases align to TRBD1. V shed 4 bases, J shed 7 bases, and the junction held 5 bases outside the gene matches. This CDR3 has 15 residues. Germline lookup yields CDR1 KGHDR and CDR2 SFDVKD.

The chain has TRBV12-3 or TRBV12-4 and TRBJ1-2; no clear D gene. The CDR3 is 12 amino acids. V was cut by 3 bases and J by 4 bases, with 6 bases left in between. The CDR3 region is CASSLSFYGYTF. CDR3 sequence (DNA): TGTGCCAGCAGTTTGTCGTTCTATGGCTACACCTTC.

The chain uses TRBV7-2 and TRBJ2-1, with 10 bases matching TRBD2. V gave up 7 bases and J gave up 4 bases; unmatched junction bases: 7. Germline lookup yields CDR1 SGHTA and CDR2 FQGNSA. The CDR3 runs 15 residues. The CDR3 sequence: CASTFLSGRYNEQFF. In DNA form, the CDR3 reads TGTGCCAGCACCTTCCTTAGCGGGAGGTACAATGAGCAGTTCTTC.

This clonotype was counted many times. The chain links TRBV6-1 to TRBJ1-1, with TRBD1 as a possible D gene (6 bases). The germline V and J ends were trimmed by 7 bases and 1 base, with 16 bases remaining between them. Germline V gives CDR1 MNHNS, CDR2 SASEGT. The length of the CDR3 is 15 residues. The CDR3 nucleotides read TGTGCCAGCACCCCACGGGGCAGGGGGAACACTGAAGCTTTCTTT. This sequence encodes CASTPRGRGNTEAFF.

The sample holds a few counts of this clonotype. The rearrangement joins TRBV7-3 to TRBJ2-3; perhaps D is TRBD1 or TRBD2 (5 bases each). Germline CDR1 reads SGHTA; CDR2 reads FQGTGA. CDR3 length: 14 residues. The germline V and J ends were trimmed by 2 bases and 5 bases, with 11 bases remaining between them. The CDR3 nucleotides read TGTGCCAGCAGCTTAGGGGGTGTTGGAGATACGCAGTATTTT. Its translation: CASSLGGVGDTQYF.

This clonotype was picked up a small number of times. The chain combines TRBV9 with TRBJ2-7; D is unresolved. Looked up from germline, CDR1 is SGDLS and CDR2 is YYNGEE. The CDR3 spans 14 residues. V was pared by 0 bases and J by 0 bases, with 7 bases between. Here the CDR3 DNA reads TGTGCCAGCAGCGTAGCATTGAACTCCTACGAGCAGTACTTC. Protein: CASSVALNSYEQYF.

This clonotype was recorded at least ten times. In DNA, the CDR3 is TGTGCCAGCAGCGACTTAGGCAGCTACTACGAGCAGTACTTC. Amino acid sequence: CASSDLGSYYEQYF. The chain combines TRBV7-2 with TRBJ2-7; D is undetermined. This CDR3 contains 14 residues. Trimming removed 5 bases at V and 3 bases at J, with 14 bases between. Germline V CDR1 and CDR2: SGHTA, FQGNSA.